This TCR beta chain was recovered during a study of CD8+ T cells in alopecia areata. With respect to this clone: The target antigen is unknown.

Treatment defined: oral pan-JAK inhibitor, 5-10 mg twice daily. From alopecia areata patients, lesional scalp punch biopsies and peripheral blood were collected. Sequencing used cDNA as its template, made by extracting RNA and reverse transcribing it. Profiled with immunoSEQ multiplex PCR; TCRdb holds only in-frame clones, not every one. Counted here are some 100,000 clones, roughly 58% occurring once; the ten biggest clones make up approximately 31%. Study-level findings and limits: Higher clonality and more expanded CD8+ clones appeared in lesional than normal scalp.

This sample comprised CD8+ T cells sorted from blood, obtained at week 4, from a patient treated with tofacitinib. This receptor was taken from a human donor with alopecia areata.

The CDR3 sequence is CASSLPDGEAFF. CDR3 DNA sequence: TGTGCCAGCAGCTTACCAGACGGTGAAGCTTTCTTT. The chain couples TRBV7-9 to TRBJ1-1, with D hard to call. The V and J ends lost 2 bases and 7 bases respectively, with 8 bases between them. Germline V gene data show CDR1 as SEHNR and CDR2 as FQNEAQ (reference sequence). This CDR3 comprises 12 residues.